The clone carrying this TCR beta chain was detected once. The target antigen is unknown. Donors, healthy HIV-negative adults, lacked recent acute infections or vaccinations. This specimen comes from a study of shared clonotypes between healthy human individuals. Study-level information: CD4 naive and memory got three plates each, CD8 naive two, CD8 memory one.

General study points: Across subsets, estimated richness was generally greater for naive than for memory populations. The four-donor shared clonotypes exceeded non-shared clonotypes in generation probability, with non-shared ones scoring lower.

V was clipped by 0 bases and J by 1 base; unmatched bases: 4. CDR1 and CDR2 (germline): GTSNPN, SVGIG (reference sequence). The CDR3 extends over 15 amino acids. Sequencing was performed with immunoSEQ multiplex PCR; in TCRdb, only in-frame clones are kept and a portion is missing. The sample lists millions of clones, 85% to 95% occurring once. The sample consisted of naive CD4+ T cells sorted from blood. Subset indicated: CD45RA+ positively selected. This receptor was identified in a young man in good health. The chain links TRBV30 to TRBJ2-7; 9 positions agree with TRBD1. This chain's CDR3 is CAWSVLGTGSYEQYF. The CDR3 DNA follows: TGTGCCTGGAGTGTACTCGGGACAGGGTCCTACGAGCAGTACTTC.